This T cell receptor (beta chain) was documented in a study of T-cell memory formation after mild COVID-19. Study findings and constraints: Among clones contracting day 15 to 85, CD4/CD8 was balanced, whereas later expanders leaned CD4+.

The germline CDR1 and CDR2 sequences are LGHDT and YNNKEL (reference sequence). The CDR3 contains 16 residues. The trim removed 4 bases at V and 1 base at J, leaving 3 bases unmatched. TCRdb re-analysed the 5' RACE reads in MiXCR, keeping a single row per CDR3 protein. The sample records over 120,000 distinct CDR3 sequences, 25% being singletons. Worth noting for this clonotype: Antigen specificity is unknown.

The chain has TRBV3-1 and TRBJ2-2; 10 bases are shared with TRBD2. The specimen sequenced was PBMCs or a T cell subset sorted from them (not recorded which). The clonotype comes from an adult woman who had mild COVID-19 (a few samples of this study predate the infection). Cell type and time point are not known. The CDR3 loop is CASSPRLAGNTGELFF. The CDR3 DNA is TGTGCCAGCAGCCCGAGACTAGCGGGGAACACCGGGGAGCTGTTTTTT.